The 21 T cell receptor beta chains below were found in one sample sequenced in a study of T cells in Graves' hyperthyroidism and ophthalmopathy. Researchers amplified the TCR beta CDR3 regions from RNA transcripts. The study used the HTBI primer set for a first-round RT-PCR of the TCR CDR3. MiXCR was run by TCRdb on the multiplex PCR reads, yielding one entry per CDR3 protein. Among about 290,000 distinct CDR3 sequences listed, 10% to 15% were seen once. The sample consisted of blood. The receptors were sampled from a woman between 25 and 40 years old with Graves' hyperthyroidism that later progressed to Graves' ophthalmopathy.

This clonotype was seen more than once but under ten times. The V call is TRBV13, the J call TRBJ2-2; possible D gene TRBD2, 6 bases. V was cut by 4 bases and J by 4 bases, with 16 bases left in between. Germline values: CDR1 PRHDT, CDR2 FYEKMQ (reference sequence). This CDR3 spans 16 amino acids. In nucleotides, the CDR3 is TGTGCCAGCAGCTCCCCTGACGGGACTCGCACCGGGGAGCTGTTTTTT. This encodes CASSSPDGTRTGELFF. Full variable domain (missing parts from reference TRBV13 and TRBJ2-2): AAGVIQSPRHLIKEKRETATLKCYPIPRHDTVYWYQQGPGQDPQFLISFYEKMQSDKGSIPDRFSAQQFSDYHSELNMSSLELGDSALYFCASSSPDGTRTGELFFGEGSRLTVL.

This clonotype was detected only a few times. The chain uses TRBV6-2 or TRBV6-3 and TRBJ1-2; 8 positions agree with TRBD1. The CDR3 loop spans 13 amino acids. Germline lookup yields CDR1 MNHEY and CDR2 SVGEGT. Trimming took 6 bases from V and 6 from J; bases not matched to a gene: 6. CDR3 nucleotide sequence: TGTGCCAGCAGAACGACAGGGGCCAATGGCTACACCTTC. This encodes CASRTTGANGYTF.

The chain links TRBV5-6 to TRBJ2-5; TRBD1 matches at 8 bases. CDR1 and CDR2 (germline): SGHDT, YYEEEE. With 4 bases clipped from V and 5 bases from J, the junction kept 10 bases outside the gene matches. The CDR3 has 15 residues. In DNA, the CDR3 is TGTGCCAGCAGCCTTCGGACAGGGAGAATGGAGACCCAGTACTTC. Its translation: CASSLRTGRMETQYF.

This clonotype appeared a few times. V and J are TRBV5-1 and TRBJ2-5, with a tentative D call TRBD1 (5 bases). V was clipped by 0 bases and J by 5 bases, with 17 bases between them. There are 16 residues in the CDR3. Germline V gene lookup returns CDR1 SGHRS and CDR2 YFSETQ. As DNA, the CDR3 is TGCGCCAGCAGCTTGGAAAAGGGGTCGGTCGGCGAGACCCAGTACTTC. Its protein is CASSLEKGSVGETQYF.

Ten or more counts support this clonotype. The gene calls are TRBV18 and TRBJ1-1; D is uncertain. Germline V gene lookup returns CDR1 KGHSH and CDR2 LQKENI. The CDR3 runs 13 residues. Trimming pared 0 bases from V and 4 bases from J, leaving 6 bases between. CDR3 loop: CASSPPAVTEAFF. CDR3 nucleotide sequence: TGTGCCAGCTCACCACCAGCCGTCACTGAAGCTTTCTTT.

This clonotype was found a few times. This rearrangement joins TRBV4-2 to TRBJ1-2; TRBD1 aligns across 8 bases. The CDR3 sequence is 17 residues long. The V gene end was trimmed by 0 bases and the J gene end by 0 bases; junction bases not matched to a gene: 6. Germline V gene data show CDR1 as LGHNA and CDR2 as YNFKEQ. The CDR3: CASSQDISTGANYGYTF. CDR3 nucleotide sequence: TGTGCCAGCAGCCAAGACATATCGACAGGGGCTAACTATGGCTACACCTTC.

This clonotype came up many times. The genes are TRBV13 and TRBJ2-5; D gene ambiguous. Trimming took 5 bases from V and 2 from J, leaving 9 bases between them. Germline-derived CDR1 and CDR2 are PRHDT and FYEKMQ (reference sequence). The CDR3 consists of 13 residues. Written as DNA, the CDR3 is TGTGCCAGCAGCCTTGTAACACAAGAGACCCAGTACTTC. Protein: CASSLVTQETQYF. The entire variable domain, with the rest obtained from reference TRBV13 and TRBJ2-5, is as follows: AAGVIQSPRHLIKEKRETATLKCYPIPRHDTVYWYQQGPGQDPQFLISFYEKMQSDKGSIPDRFSAQQFSDYHSELNMSSLELGDSALYFCASSLVTQETQYFGPGTRLLVL.

The V gene is TRBV9, the J gene TRBJ1-4; 7 positions agree with TRBD1. The CDR3 totals 16 residues. Germline values: CDR1 SGDLS, CDR2 YYNGEE. V shed 0 bases, J shed 2 bases, and the junction held 4 bases outside the gene matches. The CDR3 protein is CASSVEGAGTNEKLFF. The CDR3 DNA sequence: TGTGCCAGCAGCGTAGAGGGGGCTGGGACTAATGAAAAACTGTTTTTT.

The CDR3 spells CSAPKGVFGTTEPVPGLYEQYF. In nucleotides, the CDR3 is TGCAGTGCTCCGAAAGGGGTCTTCGGGACAACCGAACCCGTCCCGGGGCTCTACGAGCAGTACTTC. V and J are TRBV20-1 and TRBJ2-7, with a possible D match to TRBD1 (6 bases). V lost 5 bases, J lost 3 bases, and 41 bases lay in between. Germline CDR1 DFQATT, CDR2 SNEGSKA (reference sequence). The CDR3 spans 22 residues.

This sequence joins TRBV29-1 and TRBJ2-5; TRBD1 matches 7 bases. CDR1 and CDR2 (germline): SQVTM, ANQGSEA. The J segment lost 4 bases and the V segment lost 7 bases, leaving 9 bases of the junction unmatched. The CDR3 loop spans 13 amino acids. This CDR3 is CSARQGNGETQYF. The CDR3 DNA reads as TGCAGCGCACGACAGGGCAACGGAGAGACCCAGTACTTC.

This clonotype was observed at least ten times. The chain has TRBV28 and TRBJ1-5; D perhaps matches TRBD1 (5 bases). Germline assignment: CDR1 MDHEN and CDR2 SYDVKM. V was shortened by 6 bases and J by 1 base, with 16 bases between the two germline ends. This CDR3 contains 16 residues. CDR3 loop: CASSSGTSRSNQPQHF. CDR3 coding DNA: TGTGCCAGCAGCTCAGGGACCTCCCGAAGCAATCAGCCCCAGCATTTT.

This clonotype was picked up many times. The chain recombines TRBV11-2 with TRBJ2-7, with a weak D call TRBD2 (5 bases). CDR1 is SGHAT, CDR2 FQNNGV, per germline. The CDR3 consists of 15 residues. Deletions cut 2 bases from V and 0 bases from J, with 11 bases between. The CDR3 DNA reads TGTGCCAGCAGCTTATCAACGGGGAGCTCCTACGAGCAGTACTTC. Translated, it gives CASSLSTGSSYEQYF.

The sample holds many counts of this clonotype. V gene TRBV6-1 combines with J gene TRBJ1-2; TRBD1 might be the D (6 bases). The CDR3 totals 12 residues. V gave up 11 bases and J gave up 3 bases, with 13 bases separating them. CDR1 is MNHNS, CDR2 SASEGT, per germline. The CDR3 sequence: CALGGPHYGYTF. CDR3 nucleotides: TGTGCCCTGGGGGGGCCTCACTATGGCTACACCTTC.

J is TRBJ2-3 and V is TRBV28; 13 bases match TRBD2. This CDR3 is built from 18 residues. Germline assignment: CDR1 MDHEN and CDR2 SYDVKM. Germline trimming cut 2 bases from V and 2 bases from J; bases unmatched to any gene: 7. CDR3 loop: CASSLHMGLAGLTDTQYF. The DNA of the CDR3 is TGTGCCAGCAGTTTACACATGGGACTAGCGGGGCTCACAGATACGCAGTATTTT. Full variable domain (rest looked up from reference TRBV28 and TRBJ2-3): DVKVTQSSRYLVKRTGEKVFLECVQDMDHENMFWYRQDPGLGLRLIYFSYDVKMKEKGDIPEGYSVSREKKERFSLILESASTNQTSMYLCASSLHMGLAGLTDTQYFGPGTRLTVL.

DNA of the CDR3: TGCGCCAGCAGCCCTACCTTTGATGAGCAGTTCTTC. This encodes CASSPTFDEQFF. The gene calls are TRBV4-1 and TRBJ2-1, with D uncertain. Germline V gene lookup returns CDR1 MGHRA and CDR2 YSYEKL. V was cut by 4 bases and J by 8 bases, with 9 bases left in between. This CDR3 comprises 12 residues.

This clonotype came up once. This sequence joins TRBV20-1 and TRBJ2-2; 8 bases match TRBD2. Trimming took 7 bases from V and 2 from J; bases not matched to a gene: 9. The CDR3 length is 15 residues. CDR1 and CDR2 from the germline V gene are DFQATT and SNEGSKA (reference sequence). The CDR3 region has the DNA TGCAGTGGCCCCGGAGCGGGAGTTAACACCGGGGAGCTGTTTTTT. This encodes CSGPGAGVNTGELFF.

This clonotype was detected ten times or more. In DNA, the CDR3 is TGTGCCAGCGCGACCGCCTTGTCCCCAGAGACCCAGTACTTC. Its protein is CASATALSPETQYF. V gene TRBV27 combines with J gene TRBJ2-5; D not resolved. CDR3 length: 14 residues. Germline V gene sequence: CDR1 MNHEY, CDR2 SMNVEV (reference sequence). The germline V and J ends were trimmed by 8 bases and 4 bases, with 17 bases remaining between them.

The V and J genes are TRBV10-3 and TRBJ1-2; D is perhaps TRBD1 (6 bases). CDR1 and CDR2 from the germline V gene are ENHRY and SYGVKD. The CDR3 spans 13 residues. The germline V and J ends were trimmed by 7 bases and 2 bases, with 11 bases remaining between them. The CDR3 sequence: CAITIDRNYGYTF. The CDR3 nucleotides read TGTGCCATCACTATTGACAGGAACTATGGCTACACCTTC.

As for this clonotype: Just one base apart from a much larger clone, this may be a read error. The J gene is TRBJ1-1, the V gene TRBV27; TRBD1 matches at 7 bases. The V gene end was trimmed by 7 bases and the J gene end by 5 bases; junction bases not matched to a gene: 7. CDR1 and CDR2 from the germline V gene are MNHEY and SMNVEV (reference sequence). The CDR3 covers 13 residues. Written as DNA, the CDR3 is TGTGCCAGCACTCCTCCGGGACAGACTGAAGCTTTCTTT. It translates to CASTPPGQTEAFF.

This clonotype was seen more than once but under ten times. V usage is TRBV27 and J usage is TRBJ2-7, with D hard to call. The CDR3 runs to 14 residues. Germline V CDR1 and CDR2: MNHEY, SMNVEV (reference sequence). V was clipped by 8 bases and J by 4 bases, with 18 bases between them. As DNA, the CDR3 is TGTGCCAGCCCTGTCTTGGTGTGGGGTTACGAGCAGTACTTC. This sequence encodes CASPVLVWGYEQYF.

J is TRBJ2-7 and V is TRBV7-9; 7 bases match TRBD1. Germline V lookup: CDR1 SEHNR, CDR2 FQNEAQ (reference sequence). This CDR3 comprises 13 residues. Trimming took 3 bases from V and 5 from J; bases not matched to a gene: 4. The CDR3 loop is CASSFGTEDEQYF. The DNA of the CDR3 is TGTGCCAGCAGCTTCGGGACAGAGGACGAGCAGTACTTC.